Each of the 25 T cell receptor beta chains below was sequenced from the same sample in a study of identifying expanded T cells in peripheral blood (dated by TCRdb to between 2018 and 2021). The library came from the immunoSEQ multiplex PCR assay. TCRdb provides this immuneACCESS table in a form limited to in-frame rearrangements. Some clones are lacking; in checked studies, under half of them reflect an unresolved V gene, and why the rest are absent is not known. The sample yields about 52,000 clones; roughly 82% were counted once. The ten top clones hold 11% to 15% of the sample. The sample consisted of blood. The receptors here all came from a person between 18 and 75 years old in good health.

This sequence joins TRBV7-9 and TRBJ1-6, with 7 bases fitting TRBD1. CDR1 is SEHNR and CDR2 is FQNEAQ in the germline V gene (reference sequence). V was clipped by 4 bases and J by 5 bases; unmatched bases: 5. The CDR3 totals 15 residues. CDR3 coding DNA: TGTGCCAGCAGCTCGCAGGGACAGAATAATTCACCCCTCCACTTT. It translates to CASSSQGQNNSPLHF.

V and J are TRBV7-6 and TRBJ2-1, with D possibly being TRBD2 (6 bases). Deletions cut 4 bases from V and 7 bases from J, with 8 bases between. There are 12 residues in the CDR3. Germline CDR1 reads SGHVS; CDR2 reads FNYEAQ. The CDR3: CASSSGLNEQFF. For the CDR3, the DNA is TGTGCCAGCAGCTCCGGACTAAATGAGCAGTTCTTC.

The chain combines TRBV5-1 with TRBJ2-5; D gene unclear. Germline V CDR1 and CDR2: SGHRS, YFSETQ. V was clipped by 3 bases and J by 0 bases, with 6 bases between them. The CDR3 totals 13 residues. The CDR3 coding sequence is TGCGCCAGCAGCTCCCCGTACCAAGAGACCCAGTACTTC. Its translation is CASSSPYQETQYF. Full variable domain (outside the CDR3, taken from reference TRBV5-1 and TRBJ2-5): KAGVTQTPRYLIKTRGQQVTLSCSPISGHRSVSWYQQTPGQGLQFLFEYFSETQRNKGNFPGRFSGRQFSNSRSEMNVSTLELGDSALYLCASSSPYQETQYFGPGTRLLVL.

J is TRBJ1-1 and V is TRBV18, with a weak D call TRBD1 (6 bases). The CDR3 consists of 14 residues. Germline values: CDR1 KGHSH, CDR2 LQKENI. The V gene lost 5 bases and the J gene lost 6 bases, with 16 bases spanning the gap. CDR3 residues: CASSSIQGIPEAFF. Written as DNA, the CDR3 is TGTGCCAGCTCATCCATACAGGGCATACCTGAAGCTTTCTTT.

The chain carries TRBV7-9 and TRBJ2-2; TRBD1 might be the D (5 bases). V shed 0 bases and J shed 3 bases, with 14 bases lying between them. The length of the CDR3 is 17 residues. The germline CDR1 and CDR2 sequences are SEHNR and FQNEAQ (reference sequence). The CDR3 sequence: CASSLAGLKGDTGELFF. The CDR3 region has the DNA TGTGCCAGCAGCTTAGCCGGCCTCAAAGGGGACACCGGGGAGCTGTTTTTT. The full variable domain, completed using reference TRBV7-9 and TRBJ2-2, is DTGVSQNPRHKITKRGQNVTFRCDPISEHNRLYWYRQTLGQGPEFLTYFQNEAQLEKSRLLSDRFSAERPKGSFSTLEIQRTEQGDSAMYLCASSLAGLKGDTGELFFGEGSRLTVL.

The CDR3 protein is CASSLAGGTQPQHF. Here the CDR3 DNA reads TGTGCCAGCAGCTTGGCCGGAGGAACCCAGCCCCAGCATTTT. The chain is built from TRBV5-4 and TRBJ1-5; D is unresolved. V was pared by 0 bases and J by 7 bases, with 11 bases between. Germline CDR1 is SGHNT and CDR2 is YYREEE (reference sequence). The length of the CDR3 is 14 residues.

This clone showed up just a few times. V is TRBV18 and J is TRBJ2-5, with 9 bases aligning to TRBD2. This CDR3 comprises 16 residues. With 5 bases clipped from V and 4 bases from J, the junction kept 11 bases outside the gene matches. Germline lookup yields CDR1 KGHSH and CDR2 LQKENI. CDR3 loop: CASSFSGRISGETQYF. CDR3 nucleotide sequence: TGTGCCAGCTCATTTAGCGGGAGAATTTCCGGAGAGACCCAGTACTTC. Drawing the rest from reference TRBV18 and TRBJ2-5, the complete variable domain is NAGVMQNPRHLVRRRGQEARLRCSPMKGHSHVYWYRQLPEEGLKFMVYLQKENIIDESGMPKERFSAEFPKEGPSILRIQQVVRGDSAAYFCASSFSGRISGETQYFGPGTRLLVL.

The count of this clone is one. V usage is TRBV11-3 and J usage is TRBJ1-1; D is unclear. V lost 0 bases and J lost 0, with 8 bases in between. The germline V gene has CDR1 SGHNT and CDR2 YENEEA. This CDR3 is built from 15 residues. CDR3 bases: TGTGCCAGCAGCTTAGAAGGGATCATGAACACTGAAGCTTTCTTT. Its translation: CASSLEGIMNTEAFF.

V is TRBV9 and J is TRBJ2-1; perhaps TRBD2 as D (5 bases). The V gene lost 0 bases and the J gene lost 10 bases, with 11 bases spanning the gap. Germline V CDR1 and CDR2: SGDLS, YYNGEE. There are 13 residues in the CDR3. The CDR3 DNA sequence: TGTGCCAGCAGCGTAGCTAGCCGTGGGGAGCAGTTCTTC. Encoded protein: CASSVASRGEQFF.

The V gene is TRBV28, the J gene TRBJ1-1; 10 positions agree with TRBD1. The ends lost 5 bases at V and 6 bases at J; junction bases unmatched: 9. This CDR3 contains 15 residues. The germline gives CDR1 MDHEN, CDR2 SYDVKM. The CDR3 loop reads CASSGGGTGEAEAFF. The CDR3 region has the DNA TGTGCCAGCAGTGGGGGTGGGACAGGGGAGGCTGAAGCTTTCTTT. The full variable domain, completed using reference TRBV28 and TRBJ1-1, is DVKVTQSSRYLVKRTGEKVFLECVQDMDHENMFWYRQDPGLGLRLIYFSYDVKMKEKGDIPEGYSVSREKKERFSLILESASTNQTSMYLCASSGGGTGEAEAFFGQGTRLTVV.

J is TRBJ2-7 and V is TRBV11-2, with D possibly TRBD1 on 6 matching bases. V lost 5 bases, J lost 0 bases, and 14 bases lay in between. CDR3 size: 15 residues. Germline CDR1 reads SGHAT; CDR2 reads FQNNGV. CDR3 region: CASSHGQRSSYEQYV. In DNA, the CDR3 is TGTGCCAGCAGCCACGGACAGAGGAGCTCCTACGAGCAGTACGTC.

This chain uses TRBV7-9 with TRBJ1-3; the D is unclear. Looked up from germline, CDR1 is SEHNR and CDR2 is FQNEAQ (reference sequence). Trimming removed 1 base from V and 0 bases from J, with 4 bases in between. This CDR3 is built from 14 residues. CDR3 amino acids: CASSLGLSGNTIYF. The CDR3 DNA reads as TGTGCCAGCAGCTTAGGTCTCTCTGGAAACACCATATATTTT.

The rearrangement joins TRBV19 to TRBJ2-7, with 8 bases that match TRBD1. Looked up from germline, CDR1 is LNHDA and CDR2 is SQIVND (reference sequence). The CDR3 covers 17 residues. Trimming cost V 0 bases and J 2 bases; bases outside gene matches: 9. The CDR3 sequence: CASSIEGRDRGPYEQYV. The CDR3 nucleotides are TGTGCCAGTAGTATAGAGGGCCGAGACAGGGGACCCTACGAGCAGTACGTC.

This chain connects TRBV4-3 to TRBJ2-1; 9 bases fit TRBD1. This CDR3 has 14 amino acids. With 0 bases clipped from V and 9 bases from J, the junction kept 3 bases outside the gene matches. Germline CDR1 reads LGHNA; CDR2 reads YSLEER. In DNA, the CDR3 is TGCGCCAGCAGCCAAGATGTGACAGGGGGTGAGCAGTTCTTC. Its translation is CASSQDVTGGEQFF.

CDR3 sequence: CASSLEGRGGTYEQYF. DNA of the CDR3: TGCGCCAGCAGCTTGGAGGGGCGCGGAGGAACCTACGAGCAGTACTTC. The chain is built from TRBV5-1 and TRBJ2-7, with D possibly called TRBD1 or TRBD2 (5 bases each). Looked up from germline, CDR1 is SGHRS and CDR2 is YFSETQ. The V end was cut by 0 bases, the J end by 2 bases, with 15 bases between. The CDR3 contains 16 residues. Full variable domain (remainder filled in from reference TRBV5-1 and TRBJ2-7): KAGVTQTPRYLIKTRGQQVTLSCSPISGHRSVSWYQQTPGQGLQFLFEYFSETQRNKGNFPGRFSGRQFSNSRSEMNVSTLELGDSALYLCASSLEGRGGTYEQYFGPGTRLTVT.

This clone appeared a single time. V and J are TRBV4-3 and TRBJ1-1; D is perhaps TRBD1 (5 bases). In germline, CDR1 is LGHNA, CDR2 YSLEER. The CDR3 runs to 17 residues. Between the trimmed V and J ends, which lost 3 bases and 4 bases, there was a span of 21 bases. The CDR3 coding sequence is TGCGCCAGCAGCCACCTAGACGGGGGTTCGCTCGGCACTGAAGCTTTCTTT. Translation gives CASSHLDGGSLGTEAFF.

The CDR3 region has the DNA TGCAGCGTAAAGGCAGGGAACGGGGAGCTGTTTTTT. Protein: CSVKAGNGELFF. The rearrangement links TRBV29-1 to TRBJ2-2, with D tentatively TRBD1 (5 bases). The CDR3 has 12 amino acids. V was pared by 6 bases and J by 7 bases, with 12 bases between. Germline CDR1 SQVTM, CDR2 ANQGSEA.

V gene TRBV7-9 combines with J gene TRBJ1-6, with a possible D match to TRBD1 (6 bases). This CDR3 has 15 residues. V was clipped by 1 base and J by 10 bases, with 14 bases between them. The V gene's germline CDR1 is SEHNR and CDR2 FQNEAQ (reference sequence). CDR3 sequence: CASSLDRTQGSPLHF. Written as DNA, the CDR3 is TGTGCCAGCAGCTTAGATAGAACACAGGGATCACCCCTCCACTTT.

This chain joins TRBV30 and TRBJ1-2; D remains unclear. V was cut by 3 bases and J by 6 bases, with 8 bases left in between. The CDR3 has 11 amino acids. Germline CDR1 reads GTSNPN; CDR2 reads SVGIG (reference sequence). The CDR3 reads CAWSGVHGYTF. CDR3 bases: TGTGCCTGGAGCGGGGTACATGGCTACACCTTC.

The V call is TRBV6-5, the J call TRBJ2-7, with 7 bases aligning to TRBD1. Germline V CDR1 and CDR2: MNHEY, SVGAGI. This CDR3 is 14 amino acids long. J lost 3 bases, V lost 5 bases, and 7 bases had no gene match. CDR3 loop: CASSQSGTDYEQYF. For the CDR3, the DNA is TGTGCCAGCAGTCAATCCGGGACAGACTACGAGCAGTACTTC.

The CDR3 DNA sequence: TGTGCCAGCAGTGGAACAGGCTACAATGAGCAGTTCTTC. Protein: CASSGTGYNEQFF. The chain links TRBV25-1 to TRBJ2-1; D possibly corresponds to TRBD1 (5 bases). The CDR3 has 13 amino acids. Germline lookup yields CDR1 MGHDK and CDR2 SYGVNS. Deletions cut 4 bases from V and 3 bases from J, with 7 bases between.

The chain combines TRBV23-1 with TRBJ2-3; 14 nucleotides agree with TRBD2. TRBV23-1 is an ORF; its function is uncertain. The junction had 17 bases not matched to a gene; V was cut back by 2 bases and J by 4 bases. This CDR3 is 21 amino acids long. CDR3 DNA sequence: TGCGCCAGCAGTCAACGCCTCGACAGGGGGACTAGCGGGAGCACCGCAGATACGCAGTATTTT. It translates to CASSQRLDRGTSGSTADTQYF.

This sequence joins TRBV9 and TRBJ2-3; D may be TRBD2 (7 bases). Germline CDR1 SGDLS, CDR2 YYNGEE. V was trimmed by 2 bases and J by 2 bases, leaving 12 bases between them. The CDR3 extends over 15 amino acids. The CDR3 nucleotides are TGTGCCAGCAGCGTCCGGGGGGCCCCCACAGATACGCAGTATTTT. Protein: CASSVRGAPTDTQYF.

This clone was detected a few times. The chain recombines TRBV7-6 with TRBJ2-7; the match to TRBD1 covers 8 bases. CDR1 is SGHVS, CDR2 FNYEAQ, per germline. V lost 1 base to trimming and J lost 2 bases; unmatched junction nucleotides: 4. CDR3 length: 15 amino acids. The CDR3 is CASSLGTGLTYEQYV. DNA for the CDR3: TGTGCCAGCAGCTTAGGGACAGGGCTTACCTACGAGCAGTACGTC.

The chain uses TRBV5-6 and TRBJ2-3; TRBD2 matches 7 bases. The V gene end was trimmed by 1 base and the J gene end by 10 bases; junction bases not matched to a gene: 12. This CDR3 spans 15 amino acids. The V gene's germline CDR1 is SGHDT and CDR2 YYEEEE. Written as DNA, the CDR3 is TGTGCCAGCAGCTTGAGGGCTAGCGGTGCCATAGCGCAGTATTTT. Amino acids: CASSLRASGAIAQYF.